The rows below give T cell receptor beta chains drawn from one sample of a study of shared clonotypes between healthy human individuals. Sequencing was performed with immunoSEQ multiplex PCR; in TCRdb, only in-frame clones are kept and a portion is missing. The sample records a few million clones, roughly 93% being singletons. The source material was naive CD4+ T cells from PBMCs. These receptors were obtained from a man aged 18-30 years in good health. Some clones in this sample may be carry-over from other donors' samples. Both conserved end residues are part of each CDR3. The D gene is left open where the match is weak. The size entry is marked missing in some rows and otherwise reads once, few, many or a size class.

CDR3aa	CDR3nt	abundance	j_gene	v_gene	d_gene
CAWSFPRTEGKETQYF	TGTGCCTGGAGTTTCCCCCGGACGGAGGGTAAAGAGACCCAGTACTTC	-	TRBJ2-5	TRBV30	-
CASSYQESDEQYF	TGTGCCAGCAGCTATCAGGAATCCGACGAGCAGTACTTC	-	TRBJ2-7	TRBV5-8	-
CASGITGADTQYF	TGTGCTAGTGGGATTACGGGGGCCGATACGCAGTATTTT	-	TRBJ2-3	TRBV12-5	-
CASSRDGGYEQYF	TGTGCCAGCAGCCGAGACGGGGGTTACGAGCAGTACTTC	-	TRBJ2-7	TRBV7-2	-
CASSQPRTGVGNQPQHF	TGTGCCAGCAGCCAGCCTCGGACAGGGGTTGGCAATCAGCCCCAGCATTTT	-	TRBJ1-5	TRBV16	TRBD1
CASSTSSLVTGELFF	TGTGCCAGCTCCACGTCCAGCTTAGTTACCGGGGAGCTGTTTTTT	-	TRBJ2-2	TRBV18	-
CAIRRGLEGNYEQYF	TGTGCCATCAGGCGGGGACTAGAAGGAAACTACGAGCAGTACTTC	-	TRBJ2-7	TRBV10-3	TRBD2
CASSLFLAGGEQYF	TGCGCCAGCAGCTTGTTTCTAGCGGGAGGGGAGCAGTACTTC	-	TRBJ2-7	TRBV5-1	TRBD2
CASSVEPQGGLYGYTF	TGTGCCAGCAGCGTAGAACCCCAGGGCGGGCTCTATGGCTACACCTTC	-	TRBJ1-2	TRBV9	-
CSVEPSGPGGETQYF	TGCAGCGTGGAGCCGAGCGGCCCAGGGGGAGAGACCCAGTACTTC	-	TRBJ2-5	TRBV29-1	TRBD1
CASGRGPSTYNEQFF	TGTGCCAGCGGTCGCGGGCCCTCCACCTACAATGAGCAGTTCTTC	-	TRBJ2-1	TRBV7-3	-
CSVESLAGGRDEQFF	TGCAGCGTTGAATCCCTAGCGGGAGGTAGGGATGAGCAGTTCTTC	-	TRBJ2-1	TRBV29-1	TRBD2
CSVFEVGGDTIYF	TGCAGCGTTTTTGAGGTCGGTGGGGACACCATATATTTT	-	TRBJ1-3	TRBV29-1	-
CASSSYQTRPDTQYF	TGTGCCAGCAGCTCCTACCAGACTAGGCCAGATACGCAGTATTTT	once	TRBJ2-3	TRBV7-2	-
CASTGRTSGILSTDTQYF	TGCGCCAGCACCGGACGGACTAGCGGAATACTAAGCACAGATACGCAGTATTTT	-	TRBJ2-3	TRBV5-1	TRBD2
CASRSLLSSTDTQYF	TGTGCCAGCAGAAGTCTCCTCTCAAGCACAGATACGCAGTATTTT	-	TRBJ2-3	TRBV7-2	-
CASSLGGYEKLFF	TGTGCCAGCAGCTTGGGCGGTTATGAAAAACTGTTTTTT	once	TRBJ1-4	TRBV5-6	-
CASSLTGTDYGYTF	TGCGCCAGCAGCTTAACAGGGACCGACTATGGCTACACCTTC	-	TRBJ1-2	TRBV5-1	-
CASSYRLSPFYEQYF	TGTGCCAGCAGTTACCGACTTTCTCCGTTTTACGAGCAGTACTTC	-	TRBJ2-7	TRBV28	-
CASSDGGTGASGANVLTF	TGTGCCAGCAGTGACGGGGGGACAGGTGCCTCTGGGGCCAACGTCCTGACTTTC	-	TRBJ2-6	TRBV6-4	TRBD1
CASSLRSGTDTQYF	TGCGCCAGCAGCTTGAGGTCCGGCACAGATACGCAGTATTTT	-	TRBJ2-3	TRBV5-1	-
CAMRRTGSALYGYTF	TGTGCTATGCGAAGGACAGGGTCGGCTTTGTATGGCTACACCTTC	-	TRBJ1-2	TRBV5-6	TRBD1
CASSGYQGEDTQYF	TGTGCCAGCAGTGGATACCAGGGGGAAGATACGCAGTATTTT	-	TRBJ2-3	TRBV6-1	TRBD1
CAISESKGQETQYF	TGTGCCATCAGTGAGTCGAAGGGTCAAGAGACCCAGTACTTC	-	TRBJ2-5	TRBV10-3	-
CASSLASGNLRTEAFF	TGTGCCAGCAGCTTGGCAAGTGGGAATCTTCGGACTGAAGCTTTCTTT	once	TRBJ1-1	TRBV5-4	-
CASSRDRGQQDTQYF	TGTGCCAGCAGTCGGGACAGGGGGCAACAAGATACGCAGTATTTT	once	TRBJ2-3	TRBV27	TRBD1
CASSLVGTGSNQPQHF	TGTGCCAGCAGCTTGGTTGGGACGGGAAGCAATCAGCCCCAGCATTTT	-	TRBJ1-5	TRBV5-8	-
CATSRGGSSHTEAFF	TGTGCCACCAGCAGGGGGGGATCGAGCCACACTGAAGCTTTCTTT	-	TRBJ1-1	TRBV15	-
CAWSVSGGGYTF	TGTGCCTGGAGTGTATCGGGGGGTGGCTACACCTTC	-	TRBJ1-2	TRBV30	-
CASTKHRSRAEQYF	TGTGCCAGCACCAAACACCGGAGCCGCGCCGAGCAGTACTTC	-	TRBJ2-7	TRBV28	-
CASSLGGGLNPEAFF	TGTGCCAGCAGTTTAGGAGGGGGCCTCAACCCCGAAGCTTTCTTT	-	TRBJ1-1	TRBV28	TRBD1
CASSLGQETQYF	TGTGCCAGCAGCTTGGGGCAAGAGACCCAGTACTTC	-	TRBJ2-5	TRBV5-4	-
CASSPGGGNYGYTF	TGTGCCAGCAGCCCCGGGGGGGGTAACTATGGCTACACCTTC	-	TRBJ1-2	TRBV7-3	-
CASSFGLAESSYEQYF	TGTGCCAGCAGCTTCGGACTAGCGGAGAGCTCCTACGAGCAGTACTTC	-	TRBJ2-7	TRBV5-6	TRBD2
CASRRRDRGAYEQYF	TGTGCCAGCAGGAGACGGGACAGGGGTGCCTACGAGCAGTACTTC	-	TRBJ2-7	TRBV7-6	TRBD1
CASSQSGGDQETQYF	TGCGCCAGCAGCCAATCTGGTGGGGATCAAGAGACCCAGTACTTC	-	TRBJ2-5	TRBV4-1	-
CASSEGGRSPYEQYF	TGTGCCAGCAGCGAGGGGGGGAGGTCTCCCTACGAGCAGTACTTC	-	TRBJ2-7	TRBV5-4	-
CASSIPAVNTEAFF	TGTGCCAGTAGTATACCGGCCGTGAACACTGAAGCTTTCTTT	-	TRBJ1-1	TRBV19	-
CSVETSGSSNTGELFF	TGCAGCGTTGAGACTAGCGGGAGTTCGAACACCGGGGAGCTGTTTTTT	-	TRBJ2-2	TRBV29-1	TRBD2
CASSGPGLNEKLFF	TGTGCCAGCAGTGGACCCGGGCTCAATGAAAAACTGTTTTTT	-	TRBJ1-4	TRBV28	-
CASSLGGGNTEAFF	TGCGCCAGCAGCTTGGGAGGCGGGAACACTGAAGCTTTCTTT	-	TRBJ1-1	TRBV5-1	-
CASSGDLGTDTQYF	TGTGCCAGCAGCGGGGACCTTGGGACGGATACGCAGTATTTT	-	TRBJ2-3	TRBV9	-
CASSDYSGTVPSNEQFF	TGCGCCAGCAGTGACTACAGCGGGACGGTCCCAAGCAATGAGCAGTTCTTC	-	TRBJ2-1	TRBV10-1	TRBD2
CASSSSGRLSDTQYF	TGCGCCAGCAGCTCCAGCGGGAGGCTATCCGATACGCAGTATTTT	-	TRBJ2-3	TRBV5-1	TRBD2
CASSFSTGVRGYTF	TGTGCCAGCAGCTTTAGTACAGGGGTAAGAGGCTACACCTTC	-	TRBJ1-2	TRBV7-2	TRBD1
CASRFLAGGDTQYF	TGTGCCAGCAGGTTCTTAGCGGGCGGAGATACGCAGTATTTT	once	TRBJ2-3	TRBV2	TRBD2
CASSSGGHLNSPLHF	TGTGCCAGCAGCTCCGGGGGACACCTTAATTCACCCCTCCACTTT	-	TRBJ1-6	TRBV7-9	-
CASSVAGRGALAEQFF	TGTGCCAGCAGCGTAGCAGGGAGGGGAGCGTTGGCTGAGCAGTTCTTC	-	TRBJ2-1	TRBV9	TRBD2
CASSLRMNTEAFF	TGTGCCAGCAGCTTGCGCATGAACACTGAAGCTTTCTTT	few	TRBJ1-1	TRBV7-3	-